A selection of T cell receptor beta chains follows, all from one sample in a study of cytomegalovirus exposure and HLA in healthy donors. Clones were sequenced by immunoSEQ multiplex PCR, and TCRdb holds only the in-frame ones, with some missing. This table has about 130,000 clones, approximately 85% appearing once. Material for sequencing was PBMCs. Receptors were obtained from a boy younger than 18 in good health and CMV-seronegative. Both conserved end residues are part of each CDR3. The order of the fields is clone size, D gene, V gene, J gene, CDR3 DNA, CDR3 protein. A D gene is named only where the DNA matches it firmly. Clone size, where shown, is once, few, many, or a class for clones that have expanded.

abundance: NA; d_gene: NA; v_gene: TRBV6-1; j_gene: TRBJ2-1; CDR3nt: TGTGCCAGCAGGGCCGGGTACAATGAGCAGTTCTTC; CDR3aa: CASRAGYNEQFF
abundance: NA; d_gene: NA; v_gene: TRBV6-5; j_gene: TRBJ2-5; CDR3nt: TGTGCCAGCAGCCCCCCCGGCCAAGAGACCCAGTACTTC; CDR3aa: CASSPPGQETQYF
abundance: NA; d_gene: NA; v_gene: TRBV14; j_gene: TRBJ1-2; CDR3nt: TGTGCCAGCAGCCAATGGGGGCGGACGGCCTATGGCTACACCTTC; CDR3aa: CASSQWGRTAYGYTF
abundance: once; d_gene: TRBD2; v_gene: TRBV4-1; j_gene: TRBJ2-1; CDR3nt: TGCGCCAGCAGCCAACCCCTAGCGGGACCCGCCTACAATGAGCAGTTCTTC; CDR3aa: CASSQPLAGPAYNEQFF
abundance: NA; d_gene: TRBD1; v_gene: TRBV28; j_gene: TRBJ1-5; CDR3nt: TGTGCCAGCAGTTTATATTGGGGACAGGACAATCAGCCCCAGCATTTT; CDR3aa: CASSLYWGQDNQPQHF
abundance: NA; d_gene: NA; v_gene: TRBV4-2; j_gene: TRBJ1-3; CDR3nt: TGTGCCAGCAGCTCGGCGGTTATAGGCTCTGGAAACACCATATATTTT; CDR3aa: CASSSAVIGSGNTIYF
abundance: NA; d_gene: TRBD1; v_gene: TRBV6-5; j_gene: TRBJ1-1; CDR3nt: TGTGCCAGCAGTTACCCAGGGGGCTGGGCTGAAGCTTTCTTT; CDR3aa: CASSYPGGWAEAFF
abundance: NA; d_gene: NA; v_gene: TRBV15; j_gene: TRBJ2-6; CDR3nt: TGTGCCACCAGCAGAGATCGTAGCCGGGCTGGGGCCAACGTCCTGACTTTC; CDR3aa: CATSRDRSRAGANVLTF
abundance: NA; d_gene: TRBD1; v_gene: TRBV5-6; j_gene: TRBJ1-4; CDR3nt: TGTGCCAGCAGCGGTGGACAGGGGGCATACGAAAAACTGTTTTTT; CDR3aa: CASSGGQGAYEKLFF
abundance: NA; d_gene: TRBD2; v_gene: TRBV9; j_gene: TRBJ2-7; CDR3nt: TGTGCCAGCAGCTCGCTAGCGGGGAGCTACGAGCAGTACTTC; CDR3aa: CASSSLAGSYEQYF
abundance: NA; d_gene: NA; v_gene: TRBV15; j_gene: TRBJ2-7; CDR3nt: TGTGCCACCAGCAGAGATAGGGGGAAGGGATCTTCCTACGAGCAGTACTTC; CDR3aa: CATSRDRGKGSSYEQYF
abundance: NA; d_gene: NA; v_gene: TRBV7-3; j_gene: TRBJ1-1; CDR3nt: TGTGCCAGCAGCTTTACGGGAGGTCCTGAAGCTTTCTTT; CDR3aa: CASSFTGGPEAFF
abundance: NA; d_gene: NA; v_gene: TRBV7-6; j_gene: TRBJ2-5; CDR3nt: TGTGCCTCGACCCAAGGCAGTCCCACAGGGCAAGGGGCGGAGACCCAGTACTTC; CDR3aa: CASTQGSPTGQGAETQYF
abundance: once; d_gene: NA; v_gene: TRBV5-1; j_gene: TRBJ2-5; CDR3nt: TGCGCCAGCAGCTTCCCGGGTCATGGGACCCAGTACTTC; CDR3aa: CASSFPGHGTQYF
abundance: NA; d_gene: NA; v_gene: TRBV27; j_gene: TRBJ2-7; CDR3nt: TGTGCCAGCAGTTATCAGGGCAAATTCTACGAGCAGTACTTC; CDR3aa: CASSYQGKFYEQYF
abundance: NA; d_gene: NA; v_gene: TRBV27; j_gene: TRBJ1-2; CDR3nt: TGTGCCAGCAGTTTATCGCGGCAGTCCTATGGCTACACCTTC; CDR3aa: CASSLSRQSYGYTF
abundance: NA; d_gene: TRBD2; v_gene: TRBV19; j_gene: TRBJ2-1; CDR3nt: TGTGCCAGTAGTATAGGGAGCCCGGGACTAGTATCTGATGAGCAGTTCTTC; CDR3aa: CASSIGSPGLVSDEQFF
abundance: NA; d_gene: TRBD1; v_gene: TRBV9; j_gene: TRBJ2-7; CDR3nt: TGTGCCAGCAGCGTAGAGGGACAGCCTCCCTCCTTC; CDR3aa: CASSVEGQPPSF
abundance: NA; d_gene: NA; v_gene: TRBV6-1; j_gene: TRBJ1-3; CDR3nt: TGTGCCAGCATTGAGGGTAGGGGGTTTGGAAACACCATATATTTT; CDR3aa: CASIEGRGFGNTIYF
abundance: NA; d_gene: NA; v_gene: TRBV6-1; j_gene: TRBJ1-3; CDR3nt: TGTGCCAGCAGTGAAGCCAGGACAGCTGGAAACACCATATATTTT; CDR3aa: CASSEARTAGNTIYF
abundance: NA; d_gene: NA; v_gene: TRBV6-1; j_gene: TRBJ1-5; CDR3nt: TGTGCCAGTAGCGAGGGACTGAGCAATCAGCCCCAGCATTTT; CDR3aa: CASSEGLSNQPQHF
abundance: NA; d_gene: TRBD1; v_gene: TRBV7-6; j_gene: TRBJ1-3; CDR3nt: TGTGCCAGCAGCTTAGGGACAGGGACCGGAAACACCATATATTTT; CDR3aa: CASSLGTGTGNTIYF
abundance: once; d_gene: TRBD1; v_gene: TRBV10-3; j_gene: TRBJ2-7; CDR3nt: TGTGCCATCAGACTGGGACAGGGGGCGCAGGAGCAGTACTTC; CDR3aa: CAIRLGQGAQEQYF
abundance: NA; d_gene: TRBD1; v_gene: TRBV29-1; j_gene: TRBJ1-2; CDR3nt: TGCAGCGTTACTGGCAGGGGGCCTGGCTACACCTTC; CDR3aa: CSVTGRGPGYTF
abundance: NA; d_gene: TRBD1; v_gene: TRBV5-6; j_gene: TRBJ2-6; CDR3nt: TGTGCCAGCAGCTTTTTAGGACAGGGTGTGCGGGGGGCCAACGTCCTGACTTTC; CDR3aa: CASSFLGQGVRGANVLTF
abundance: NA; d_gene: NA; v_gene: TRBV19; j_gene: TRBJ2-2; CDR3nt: TGTGCCAGTAGTATCTCAGTCACCGGGGAGCTGTTTTTT; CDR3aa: CASSISVTGELFF
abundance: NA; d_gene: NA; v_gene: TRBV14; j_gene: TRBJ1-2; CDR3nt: TGTGCCAGCAGCCCCGACCGGCTCCCGGACTTCTATGGCTACACCTTC; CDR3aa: CASSPDRLPDFYGYTF
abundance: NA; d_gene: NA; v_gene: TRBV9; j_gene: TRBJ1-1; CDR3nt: TGTGCCAGCAGCCCTAGTTCAGGGTACACTGAAGCTTTCTTT; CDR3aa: CASSPSSGYTEAFF
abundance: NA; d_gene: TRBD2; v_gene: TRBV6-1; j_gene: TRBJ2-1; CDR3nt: TGTGCCAGCAGTGAAGGGGGGGGGAATGAGCAGTTCTTC; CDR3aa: CASSEGGGNEQFF
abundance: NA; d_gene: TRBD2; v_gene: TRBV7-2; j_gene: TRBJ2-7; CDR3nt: TGTGCCAGCAGCTTAGTTGGGGGGGGAGAGGAGCAGTACTTC; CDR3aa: CASSLVGGGEEQYF
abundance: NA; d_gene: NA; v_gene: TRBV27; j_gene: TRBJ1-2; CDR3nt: TGTGCCAGCAGTCCCCGCGGATATGGCTACACCTTC; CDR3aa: CASSPRGYGYTF
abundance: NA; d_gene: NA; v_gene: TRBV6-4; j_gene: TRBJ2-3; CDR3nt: TGTGCCAGCAGTGACTCGGCGGGTTCAGGTACCGATACGCAGTATTTT; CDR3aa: CASSDSAGSGTDTQYF
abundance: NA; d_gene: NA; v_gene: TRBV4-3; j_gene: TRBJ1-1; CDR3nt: TGCGCCAGCAGCCAAGAGTGGAGGCGGACTGAAGCTTTCTTT; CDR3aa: CASSQEWRRTEAFF
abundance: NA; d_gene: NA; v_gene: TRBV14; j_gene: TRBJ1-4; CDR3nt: TGTGCCAGCAGCCAAGTGAGTGAAAAACTGTTTTTT; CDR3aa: CASSQVSEKLFF
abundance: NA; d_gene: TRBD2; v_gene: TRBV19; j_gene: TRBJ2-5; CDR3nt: TGTGCCAGTAGTATTTATAGCGGGGAGACCCAGTACTTC; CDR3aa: CASSIYSGETQYF